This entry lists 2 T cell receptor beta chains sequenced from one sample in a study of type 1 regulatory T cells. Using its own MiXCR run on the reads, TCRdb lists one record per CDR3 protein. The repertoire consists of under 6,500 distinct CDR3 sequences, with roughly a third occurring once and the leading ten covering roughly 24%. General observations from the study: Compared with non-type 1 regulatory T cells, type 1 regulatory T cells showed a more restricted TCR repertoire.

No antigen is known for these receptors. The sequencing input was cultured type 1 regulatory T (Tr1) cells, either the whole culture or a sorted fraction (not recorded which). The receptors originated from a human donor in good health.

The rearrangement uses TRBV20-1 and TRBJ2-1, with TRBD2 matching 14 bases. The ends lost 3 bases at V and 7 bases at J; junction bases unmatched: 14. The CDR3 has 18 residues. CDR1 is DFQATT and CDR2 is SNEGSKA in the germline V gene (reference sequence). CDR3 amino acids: CSARIAGLAGAVRNEQFF. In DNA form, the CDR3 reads TGCAGTGCTAGGATAGCGGGACTAGCGGGAGCCGTAAGGAATGAGCAGTTCTTC.

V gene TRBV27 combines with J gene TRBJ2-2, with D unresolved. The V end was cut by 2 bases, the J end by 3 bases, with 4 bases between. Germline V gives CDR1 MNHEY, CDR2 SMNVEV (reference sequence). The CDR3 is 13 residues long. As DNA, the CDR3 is TGTGCCAGCAGTTTAGTCTACACCGGGGAGCTGTTTTTT. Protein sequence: CASSLVYTGELFF.